What follows are 21 T cell receptor beta chains derived from one specimen sequenced in a study of neurological immune-mediated disorders. TCRdb re-derived calls from the 5' RACE reads in MiXCR, one entry per CDR3 protein. The sample records tens of thousands of distinct CDR3 sequences, around 4.6% being singletons. The specimen sequenced was PBMCs. The receptors were sampled from a woman aged 30 to 39 with multiple sclerosis.

This clonotype was detected only a few times. This chain links TRBV12-3 or TRBV12-4 with TRBJ2-6; D ambiguous. This CDR3 contains 15 residues. V was shortened by 3 bases and J by 0 bases, with 6 bases between the two germline ends. The CDR3 bases are TGTGCCAGCAGTTTGGAGAGCTCTGGGGCCAACGTCCTGACTTTC. This sequence encodes CASSLESSGANVLTF.

This clonotype has ten or more counts. This chain joins TRBV29-1 and TRBJ1-2; a weak D match, TRBD1 (5 bases). Trimming stripped 3 bases from V and 2 bases from J, with 7 bases between. The CDR3 extends over 12 amino acids. Germline-derived CDR1 and CDR2 are SQVTM and ANQGSEA. The CDR3 spells CSVDAGNYGYTF. CDR3 coding DNA: TGCAGCGTTGACGCAGGGAACTATGGCTACACCTTC.

At least ten counts were recorded for this clonotype. The chain joins TRBV20-1 to TRBJ2-1; D is perhaps TRBD2 (6 bases). The CDR3 is made up of 14 amino acids. In germline, CDR1 is DFQATT, CDR2 SNEGSKA (reference sequence). Trimming cost V 5 bases and J 5 bases, with 16 bases left between them. The CDR3 sequence: CSAPPGLGDNEQFF. The CDR3 DNA sequence: TGCAGTGCTCCCCCGGGACTCGGCGACAATGAGCAGTTCTTC.

Regarding this clonotype: This may arise from a read error, as a much more abundant clone is one base away. The gene calls are TRBV30 and TRBJ2-1, with 8 bases matching TRBD2. Germline trimming cut 7 bases from V and 4 bases from J; bases unmatched to any gene: 6. Germline lookup yields CDR1 GTSNPN and CDR2 SVGIG (reference sequence). The CDR3 runs 13 residues. Here the CDR3 reads CALSRGGYNEQFF. The CDR3 DNA is TGTGCCTTAAGCCGGGGGGGGTACAATGAGCAGTTCTTC.

The V call is TRBV3-1, the J call TRBJ2-7; TRBD2 agrees at 8 bases. Germline CDR1 LGHDT, CDR2 YNNKEL (reference sequence). CDR3 length equals 14 residues. V shed 3 bases and J 6 bases; nucleotides not matched to a gene: 7. CDR3 loop: CASSQDRTSGEQYF. As DNA, the CDR3 is TGTGCCAGCAGCCAGGACCGTACTAGCGGCGAGCAGTACTTC.

This clonotype was seen ten or more times. The rearrangement links TRBV7-2 to TRBJ2-1; D remains ambiguous. V lost 5 bases and J 7 bases, leaving 24 bases between the germline ends. The CDR3 has 17 residues. Germline CDR1 and CDR2: SGHTA and FQGNSA. CDR3 in DNA: TGTGCCAGCAGCCTCCATACCGGGTCCTACGTTAGGAATGAGCAGTTCTTC. Amino acid sequence: CASSLHTGSYVRNEQFF.

This clonotype came up many times. The DNA of the CDR3 is TGCGCCAGCAGCTTGGTTCCGGGACTAGCGAGTGAGCAGTACGTC. The encoded protein is CASSLVPGLASEQYV. V usage is TRBV5-1 and J usage is TRBJ2-7; 10 nucleotides match TRBD2. This CDR3 spans 15 amino acids. The trim removed 0 bases at V and 7 bases at J, leaving 7 bases unmatched. Germline CDR1 SGHRS, CDR2 YFSETQ.

This clonotype was detected ten times or more. V is TRBV6-5 and J is TRBJ1-5; perhaps TRBD1 as D (6 bases). Germline V gene lookup returns CDR1 MNHEY and CDR2 SVGAGI. The CDR3 is made up of 13 amino acids. Trimming cost V 6 bases and J 9 bases, with 15 bases left between them. CDR3 DNA sequence: TGTGCCAGCAGGCCCGGGGGCTCGGGGCCCCAGCATTTT. Translated, it gives CASRPGGSGPQHF.

This clonotype appeared many times. The J gene is TRBJ2-7, the V gene TRBV5-5; D not certain. Germline V gene lookup returns CDR1 SGHKS and CDR2 YYEKEE (reference sequence). This CDR3 is 15 amino acids long. Trimming left V 5 bases short and J 2 bases short, with 17 bases between. The CDR3 DNA sequence: TGTGCCAGCAGATTCGACGGAATCACGCCCTACGAGCAGTACGTC. Protein sequence: CASRFDGITPYEQYV.

A note on this clonotype: Since a much larger clone is just one base distant, this may be a read error. The DNA for the CDR3 is TGTGCCACCAGCAGAGTCAGCTTTGGAAAAACCATATATTTT. It specifies CATSRVSFGKTIYF. The chain joins TRBV15 to TRBJ1-3; no clear D gene. The germline gives CDR1 LNHNV, CDR2 YYDKDF (reference sequence). This CDR3 region has 14 residues.

This chain links TRBV5-1 with TRBJ2-3; D gene uncertain. The germline gives CDR1 SGHRS, CDR2 YFSETQ. Deletions cut 4 bases from V and 6 bases from J, with 12 bases between. The CDR3 length is 13 residues. The CDR3 coding sequence is TGCGCCAGCAGCCGTGAGATGTTCGATACGCAGTATTTT. Protein sequence: CASSREMFDTQYF. Based on the CDR3 plus reference TRBV5-1 and TRBJ2-3, the full variable domain is KAGVTQTPRYLIKTRGQQVTLSCSPISGHRSVSWYQQTPGQGLQFLFEYFSETQRNKGNFPGRFSGRQFSNSRSEMNVSTLELGDSALYLCASSREMFDTQYFGPGTRLTVL.

The chain employs TRBV5-1 and TRBJ1-1, with TRBD1 as a possible D gene (5 bases). V was shortened by 0 bases and J by 6 bases, with 15 bases between the two germline ends. Germline values: CDR1 SGHRS, CDR2 YFSETQ. The CDR3 spans 15 residues. CDR3 DNA: TGCGCCAGCAGCTTGGGCGTAGACAGAATCTCTGAAGCTTTCTTT. Amino acids: CASSLGVDRISEAFF.

Many counts were recorded for this clonotype. The DNA of the CDR3 is TGTGCCAGCAGTGCGGGGACAGCGAACACTGAAGCTTTCTTT. This sequence encodes CASSAGTANTEAFF. The rearrangement joins TRBV5-5 to TRBJ1-1; TRBD1 aligns across 7 bases. From germline, CDR1 is SGHKS and CDR2 YYEKEE (reference sequence). The trim removed 5 bases at V and 1 base at J, leaving 5 bases unmatched. This CDR3 comprises 14 residues.

This clonotype was seen many times. This chain uses TRBV18 with TRBJ2-7, with unresolved D. Germline values: CDR1 KGHSH, CDR2 LQKENI. CDR3 length equals 13 residues. The V end was cut by 3 bases, the J end by 2 bases, with 8 bases between. CDR3 loop: CASSPSRTYEQYF. DNA for the CDR3: TGTGCCAGCTCACCCTCTCGAACCTACGAGCAGTACTTC.

This clonotype was observed at least ten times. The chain has TRBV12-3 or TRBV12-4 and TRBJ2-3, with TRBD2 matching over 8 bases. The CDR3 consists of 14 residues. V shed 6 bases, J shed 5 bases, and the junction held 7 bases outside the gene matches. The CDR3 DNA reads as TGTGCCAGCAGCAAAGGGCTAGCGGGAGATACGCAGTATTTT. This sequence encodes CASSKGLAGDTQYF.

This clonotype was counted many times. This chain joins TRBV5-1 and TRBJ2-3; 7 nucleotides align to TRBD2. Germline-derived CDR1 and CDR2 are SGHRS and YFSETQ. V lost 4 bases, J lost 2 bases, and 10 bases stayed unmatched. CDR3 length: 16 residues. CDR3 loop: CASSQGAREPTDTQYF. The DNA of the CDR3 is TGCGCCAGCAGCCAGGGCGCGCGGGAGCCCACAGATACGCAGTATTTT.

This clonotype was detected many times. The chain has TRBV7-3 and TRBJ2-5; possible D gene TRBD2, 6 bases. Germline V gene lookup returns CDR1 SGHTA and CDR2 FQGTGA. This CDR3 spans 13 amino acids. Trimming shortened V by 5 bases and J by 7 bases, and 14 bases separated the two germline ends. CDR3 region: CASSPRDFGTQYF. The DNA for the CDR3 is TGTGCCAGCAGCCCCCGGGACTTCGGGACCCAGTACTTC.

In this sample, this clonotype turned up many times. The V and J genes are TRBV9 and TRBJ2-2; weak D call: TRBD1 (5 bases). Germline V gene sequence: CDR1 SGDLS, CDR2 YYNGEE. Trimming took off 4 bases at V and 2 bases at J, with 18 bases between the two ends. CDR3 length equals 17 residues. CDR3 loop: CASSSRWGSDNTGELFF. CDR3 bases: TGTGCCAGCAGCAGTAGGTGGGGCAGTGATAACACCGGGGAGCTGTTTTTT.

In its sample, this clonotype was seen many times. J is TRBJ1-1 and V is TRBV6-5, with 9 bases lining up with TRBD1. Germline lookup yields CDR1 MNHEY and CDR2 SVGAGI. This CDR3 spans 16 amino acids. Germline trimming cut 4 bases from V and 0 bases from J; bases unmatched to any gene: 6. For the CDR3, the DNA is TGTGCCAGCAGTTGGACCGGGACAGGGATGAACACTGAAGCTTTCTTT. Its translation is CASSWTGTGMNTEAFF.

This clonotype was seen repeatedly, ten times or more. V usage is TRBV6-5 and J usage is TRBJ1-2; D unclear. V lost 11 bases and J 1 base, leaving 14 bases between the germline ends. Per germline, CDR1 MNHEY and CDR2 SVGAGI. CDR3 length: 13 amino acids. The CDR3 spells CAARPGINYGYTF. The CDR3 DNA reads TGTGCCGCCAGGCCGGGGATTAACTATGGCTACACCTTC.

This clonotype was seen ten or more times. The rearrangement links TRBV5-4 to TRBJ1-6; 8 positions match TRBD1. The V and J ends lost 4 bases and 10 bases, in that order; junction bases with no gene match: 10. Germline CDR1 and CDR2: SGHNT and YYREEE (reference sequence). This CDR3 has 15 amino acids. The CDR3 nucleotides are TGTGCCAGCAGCGCCCCGACAGGGGTAGGGTCACCCCTCCACTTT. It yields the protein CASSAPTGVGSPLHF.